Here is one TCR beta chain with its context. This entry belongs to a study of shared clonotypes between healthy human individuals. Repertoires were generated with immunoSEQ multiplex PCR, while TCRdb's copy carries only in-frame clones and drops some. The table includes under 350,000 clones, 87% detected once. The clonotype originates from a man aged 18 to 30 in good health. The sample taken for sequencing was memory CD8+ T cells sorted from blood. Subset of the sample: CD45RO+ cells pooled with CCR7-negative TemRA cells.

The CDR3 loop reads CASSEVSGQPQHF. CDR3 DNA: TGTGCCAGCAGTGAAGTTAGCGGTCAGCCCCAGCATTTT. The chain couples TRBV2 to TRBJ1-5; D not certain. CDR1 and CDR2 (germline): SNHLY, FYNNEI. V lost 1 base and J lost 6, with 7 bases in between. The CDR3 has 13 residues.